This TCR beta chain stems from a study of CD8 T cells in ankylosing spondylitis. Regarding the study as a whole: For ankylosing spondylitis blood, a TCR beta motif of 8 or 9 highly homologous variants appeared characteristic.

Making use of molecular barcodes, quantitative 5'-RACE generated TCR beta libraries. MiXCR, applied by TCRdb to the 5' RACE reads, yields one record per CDR3 protein. Of roughly 240,000 distinct CDR3 sequences listed, roughly 8.2% are singletons. In its sample, this clonotype was seen many times. The antigen remains undetermined. Between the trimmed V and J ends, which lost 2 bases and 8 bases, there was a span of 10 bases. Germline CDR1 and CDR2: SGHTS and YDEGEE. The CDR3 totals 13 residues. Specimen: blood, either unsorted or a sorted T cell fraction (not recorded which). V gene TRBV5-8 combines with J gene TRBJ1-4; D not resolved. This receptor was obtained from a female donor with ankylosing spondylitis or in good health (not recorded which). The CDR3 bases are TGTGCCAGCAGCTTCCGGACCGTGGAAAAACTGTTTTTT. It encodes CASSFRTVEKLFF.